This passage covers 3 T cell receptor beta chains from one sample sequenced in a study of blood T cell repertoires in COVID-19. The table came from immunoSEQ multiplex PCR; TCRdb's copy has only in-frame clones and leaves some out. The sample shows 250,000 to 350,000 clones, less than 85% of them seen only once. Specimen: peripheral blood. The receptors come from a human donor with COVID-19, enrolled during active disease. The donor label of this sample is uncertain.

The chain combines TRBV18 with TRBJ2-7; D is perhaps TRBD1 (6 bases). CDR1 is KGHSH and CDR2 is LQKENI in the germline V gene. V lost 5 bases and J 7 bases, leaving 21 bases between the germline ends. There are 15 residues in the CDR3. The DNA of the CDR3 is TGTGCCAGCTCAGCAACGGACACCCGAGGGGGTGAGCAGTACTTC. The encoded protein is CASSATDTRGGEQYF. The complete variable domain, with remaining parts taken from reference TRBV18 and TRBJ2-7, reads NAGVMQNPRHLVRRRGQEARLRCSPMKGHSHVYWYRQLPEEGLKFMVYLQKENIIDESGMPKERFSAEFPKEGPSILRIQQVVRGDSAAYFCASSATDTRGGEQYFGPGTRLTVT.

The V call is TRBV7-2, the J call TRBJ2-2; TRBD1 matches 10 bases. The ends lost 3 bases at V and 5 bases at J; junction bases unmatched: 3. The CDR3 is 15 residues long. Germline V gives CDR1 SGHTA, CDR2 FQGNSA. The CDR3 here is CASSLDRGTTGELFF. The CDR3 coding sequence is TGTGCCAGCAGCTTGGACAGGGGGACGACCGGGGAGCTGTTTTTT. The entire variable domain, with the rest obtained from reference TRBV7-2 and TRBJ2-2, is as follows: GAGVSQSPSNKVTEKGKDVELRCDPISGHTALYWYRQSLGQGLEFLIYFQGNSAPDKSGLPSDRFSAERTGGSVSTLTIQRTQQEDSAVYLCASSLDRGTTGELFFGEGSRLTVL.

This clone has only one observation. This rearrangement joins TRBV5-1 to TRBJ2-7; 7 bases agree with TRBD2. V shed 0 bases and J 3 bases; nucleotides not matched to a gene: 6. Germline V gene sequence: CDR1 SGHRS, CDR2 YFSETQ. CDR3 length: 15 amino acids. In DNA form, the CDR3 reads TGCGCCAGCAGCTTGGGTTCGGGAGGTGTCTACGAGCAGTACTTC. Protein: CASSLGSGGVYEQYF.